This paragraph covers one T cell receptor beta chain sequence. The data were obtained in a study of blood T cell repertoires in COVID-19. The table came from immunoSEQ multiplex PCR; TCRdb's copy has only in-frame clones and leaves some out. The sample shows over 130,000 clones, approximately 78% of them seen only once. The CDR3 is 14 residues long. J gave up 5 bases and V 3 bases, and 6 bases lay outside the gene matches. CDR1 SGHAT and CDR2 FQNNGV come from the germline V gene. This chain connects TRBV11-2 to TRBJ1-2; 7 nucleotides line up with TRBD1. The sample taken for sequencing was peripheral blood. The sequence derives from an elderly woman with acute or convalescent COVID-19. In DNA form, the CDR3 reads TGTGCCAGCAGCTTCCAGGGGGTTTCGTATGGCTACACCTTC. This codes for CASSFQGVSYGYTF. Combining the CDR3 with reference TRBV11-2 and TRBJ1-2 gives the whole variable domain EAGVAQSPRYKIIEKRQSVAFWCNPISGHATLYWYQQILGQGPKLLIQFQNNGVVDDSQLPKDRFSAERLKGVDSTLKIQPAKLEDSAVYLCASSFQGVSYGYTFGSGTRLTVV.